These 4 T cell receptor beta chains came from one sample sequenced in a study of cytotoxic CD8 clonotypes in ibrutinib-treated CLL. Generated by immunoSEQ multiplex PCR, the TCRdb table keeps only in-frame clones and is missing some. The sample lists 200,000 to 250,000 clones, about three quarters seen once, with about 16% in the top ten. The sample consisted of PBMCs, taken after 24 months of ibrutinib treatment. These receptors all come from a human donor with chronic lymphocytic leukemia.

The rearrangement uses TRBV28 and TRBJ1-3; 10 bases fit TRBD1. CDR3 size: 16 residues. V lost 5 bases and J lost 3; bases outside the gene matches: 7. Germline V gene lookup returns CDR1 MDHEN and CDR2 SYDVKM. The CDR3 reads CASSLSTGGFGNTIYF. The CDR3 DNA is TGTGCCAGCAGTCTCTCGACAGGGGGCTTTGGAAACACCATATATTTT.

V gene TRBV28 combines with J gene TRBJ1-1; D uncertain. The CDR3 covers 11 residues. Germline CDR1 and CDR2: MDHEN and SYDVKM. V dropped 10 bases and J dropped 11 bases, with 17 bases sitting between them. CDR3 in DNA: TGTGCCACCAATGGGCAGGTTGGGGCTTTCTTT. Encoded protein: CATNGQVGAFF.

The CDR3 region is CASCGDGRKLFF. DNA of the CDR3: TGTGCCAGCTGTGGAGACGGGCGTAAACTGTTTTTT. The V and J genes are TRBV2 and TRBJ1-4; D remains ambiguous. The CDR3 is made up of 12 amino acids. Per the germline V gene, CDR1 is SNHLY and CDR2 is FYNNEI. The V end lost 8 bases, the J end lost 11 bases, and 15 bases lay between the germline ends. Full variable domain (outside the CDR3, taken from reference TRBV2 and TRBJ1-4): EPEVTQTPSHQVTQMGQEVILRCVPISNHLYFYWYRQILGQKVEFLVSFYNNEISEKSEIFDDQFSVERPDGSNFTLKIRSTKLEDSAMYFCASCGDGRKLFFGSGTQLSVL.

The table lists this clone with a few counts. The V call is TRBV13, the J call TRBJ2-1; D remains ambiguous. Trimming cost V 1 base and J 1 base, with 11 bases left between them. Germline V CDR1 and CDR2: PRHDT, FYEKMQ (reference sequence). CDR3 length equals 16 residues. CDR3 in DNA: TGTGCCAGCAGCTTAGTGTCAGAACTTTCCTACAATGAGCAGTTCTTC. It specifies CASSLVSELSYNEQFF.